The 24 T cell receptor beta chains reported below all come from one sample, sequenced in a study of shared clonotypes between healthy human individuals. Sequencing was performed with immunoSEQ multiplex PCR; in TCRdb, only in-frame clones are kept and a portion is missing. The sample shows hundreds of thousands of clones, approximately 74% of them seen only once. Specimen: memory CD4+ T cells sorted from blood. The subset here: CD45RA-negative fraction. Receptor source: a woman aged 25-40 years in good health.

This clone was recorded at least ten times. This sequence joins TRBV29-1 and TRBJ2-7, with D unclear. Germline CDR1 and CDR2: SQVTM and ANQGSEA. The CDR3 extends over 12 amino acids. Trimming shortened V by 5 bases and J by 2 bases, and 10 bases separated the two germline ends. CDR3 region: CSVSGRAYEQYF. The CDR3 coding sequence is TGCAGCGTTTCCGGACGGGCCTACGAGCAGTACTTC.

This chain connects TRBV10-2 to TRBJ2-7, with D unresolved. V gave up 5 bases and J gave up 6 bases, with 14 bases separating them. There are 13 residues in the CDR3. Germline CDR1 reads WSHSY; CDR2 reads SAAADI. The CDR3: CASSHTALGEQYF. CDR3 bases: TGCGCCAGCAGTCACACAGCTCTAGGCGAGCAGTACTTC.

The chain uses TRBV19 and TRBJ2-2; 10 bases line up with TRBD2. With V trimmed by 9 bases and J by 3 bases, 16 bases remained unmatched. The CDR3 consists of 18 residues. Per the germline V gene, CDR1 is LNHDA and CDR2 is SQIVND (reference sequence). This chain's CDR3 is CASSPLPRTSGDTGELFF. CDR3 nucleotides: TGTGCCAGCTCACCTCTCCCTCGGACTAGCGGAGACACCGGGGAGCTGTTTTTT.

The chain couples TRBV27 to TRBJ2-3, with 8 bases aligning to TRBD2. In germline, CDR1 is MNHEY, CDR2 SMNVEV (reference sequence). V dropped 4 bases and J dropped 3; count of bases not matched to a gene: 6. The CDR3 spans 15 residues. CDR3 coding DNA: TGTGCCAGCAGTTCATTAGCGGGGCTGACAGATACGCAGTATTTT. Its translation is CASSSLAGLTDTQYF.

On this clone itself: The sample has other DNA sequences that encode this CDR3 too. The CDR3 protein is CASSLDTSYEQYF. The CDR3 DNA follows: TGTGCCAGCAGCTTAGACACCTCCTACGAGCAGTACTTC. The V gene is TRBV7-9, the J gene TRBJ2-7; D is uncertain. Germline CDR1 reads SEHNR; CDR2 reads FQNEAQ (reference sequence). V was clipped by 1 base and J by 0 bases, with 4 bases between them. There are 13 residues in the CDR3.

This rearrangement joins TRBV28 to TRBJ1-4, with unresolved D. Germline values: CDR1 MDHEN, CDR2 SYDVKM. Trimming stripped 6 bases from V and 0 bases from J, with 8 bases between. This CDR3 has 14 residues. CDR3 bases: TGTGCCAGCAGCCAGGCGGCAACTAATGAAAAACTGTTTTTT. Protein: CASSQAATNEKLFF. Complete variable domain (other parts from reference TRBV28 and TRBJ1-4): DVKVTQSSRYLVKRTGEKVFLECVQDMDHENMFWYRQDPGLGLRLIYFSYDVKMKEKGDIPEGYSVSREKKERFSLILESASTNQTSMYLCASSQAATNEKLFFGSGTQLSVL.

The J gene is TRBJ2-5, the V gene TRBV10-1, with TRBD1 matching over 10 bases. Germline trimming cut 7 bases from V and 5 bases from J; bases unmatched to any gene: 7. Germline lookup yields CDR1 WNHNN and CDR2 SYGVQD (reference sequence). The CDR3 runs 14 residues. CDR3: CASTAGQGYETQYF. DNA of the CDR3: TGCGCCAGCACAGCGGGACAGGGGTACGAGACCCAGTACTTC.

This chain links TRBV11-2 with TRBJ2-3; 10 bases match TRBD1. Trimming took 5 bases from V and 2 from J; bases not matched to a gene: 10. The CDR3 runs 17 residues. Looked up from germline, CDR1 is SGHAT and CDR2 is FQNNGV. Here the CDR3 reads CASSRRLGTGATDTQYF. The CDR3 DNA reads TGTGCCAGCAGCCGACGGCTGGGGACAGGGGCCACAGATACGCAGTATTTT.

The CDR3 protein is CASSPRGEGLGEKLFF. The DNA of the CDR3 is TGTGCCAGCAGCCCCAGGGGAGAGGGGCTAGGTGAAAAACTGTTTTTT. This chain links TRBV5-4 with TRBJ1-4, with D perhaps TRBD1 (6 bases). Germline CDR1 is SGHNT and CDR2 is YYREEE (reference sequence). CDR3 size: 16 residues. With 4 bases removed from V and 7 bases from J, the gap between germline ends came to 20 bases.

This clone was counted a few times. The CDR3 DNA reads TGTGCCAGTAGCCACGGCCCCCACAGAACTAATGAAAAACTGTTTTTT. As protein: CASSHGPHRTNEKLFF. The V call is TRBV19, the J call TRBJ1-4; D unclear. CDR1 is LNHDA and CDR2 is SQIVND in the germline V gene (reference sequence). This CDR3 has 16 residues. V shed 6 bases and J shed 1 base, with 15 bases lying between them.

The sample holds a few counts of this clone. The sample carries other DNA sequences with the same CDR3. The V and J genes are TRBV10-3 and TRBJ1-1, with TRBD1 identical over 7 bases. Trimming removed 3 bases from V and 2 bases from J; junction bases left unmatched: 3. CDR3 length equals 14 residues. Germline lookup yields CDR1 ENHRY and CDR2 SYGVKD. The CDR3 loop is CAISEWTGNTEAFF. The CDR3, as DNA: TGTGCCATCAGTGAATGGACAGGCAACACTGAAGCTTTCTTT.

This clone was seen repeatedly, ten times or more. CDR3 sequence reads: CAISDRGFGEAFF. CDR3 bases: TGTGCCATCAGTGACAGGGGTTTCGGTGAAGCTTTCTTT. This chain uses TRBV10-3 with TRBJ1-1; TRBD1 is a possible D gene (6 bases). The germline V gene encodes CDR1 ENHRY and CDR2 SYGVKD. V was clipped by 3 bases and J by 7 bases, with 12 bases between them. The CDR3 spans 13 residues.

This CDR3 is CASSLKGGWPDTQYF. DNA for the CDR3: TGCGCCAGCAGCTTGAAGGGAGGGTGGCCAGATACGCAGTATTTT. The rearrangement links TRBV5-1 to TRBJ2-3, with 7 bases fitting TRBD2. The CDR3 length is 15 residues. The J segment lost 4 bases and the V segment lost 1 base, leaving 6 bases of the junction unmatched. Germline V gene lookup returns CDR1 SGHRS and CDR2 YFSETQ.

This chain's CDR3 is CASSFSSGTLYEQYF. The CDR3 region has the DNA TGTGCCAGCAGCTTCTCTAGCGGGACGCTCTACGAGCAGTACTTC. The gene calls are TRBV7-9 and TRBJ2-7; 9 positions agree with TRBD2. Trimming cost V 3 bases and J 3 bases; bases outside gene matches: 6. This CDR3 spans 15 amino acids. Per germline, CDR1 SEHNR and CDR2 FQNEAQ (reference sequence).

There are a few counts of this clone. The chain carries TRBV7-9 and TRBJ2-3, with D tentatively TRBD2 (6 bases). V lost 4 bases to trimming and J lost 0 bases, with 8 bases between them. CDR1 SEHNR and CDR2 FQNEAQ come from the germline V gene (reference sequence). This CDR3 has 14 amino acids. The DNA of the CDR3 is TGTGCCAGCAGCTACGGGGGAAGCACAGATACGCAGTATTTT. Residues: CASSYGGSTDTQYF.

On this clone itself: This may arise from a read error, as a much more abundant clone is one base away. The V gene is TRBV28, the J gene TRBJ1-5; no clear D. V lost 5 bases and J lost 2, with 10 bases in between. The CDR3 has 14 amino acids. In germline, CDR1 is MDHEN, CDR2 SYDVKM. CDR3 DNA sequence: TGTGCCAGCAGTGAAAGGGCTGGCAATCAGCCCCAGCATTTT. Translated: CASSERAGNQPQHF.

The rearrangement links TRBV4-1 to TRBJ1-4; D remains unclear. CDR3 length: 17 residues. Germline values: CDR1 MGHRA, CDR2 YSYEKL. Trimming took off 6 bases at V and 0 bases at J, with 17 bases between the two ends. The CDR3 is CASSQSPHGATNEKLFF. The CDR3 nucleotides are TGCGCCAGCAGTCAAAGCCCTCACGGTGCAACTAATGAAAAACTGTTTTTT.

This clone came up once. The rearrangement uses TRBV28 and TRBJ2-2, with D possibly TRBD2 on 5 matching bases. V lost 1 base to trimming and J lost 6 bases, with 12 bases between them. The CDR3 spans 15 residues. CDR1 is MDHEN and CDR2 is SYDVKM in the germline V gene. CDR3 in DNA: TGTGCCAGCAGTTTATTGCTATTTAGCGCCGGGGAGCTGTTTTTT. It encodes CASSLLLFSAGELFF.

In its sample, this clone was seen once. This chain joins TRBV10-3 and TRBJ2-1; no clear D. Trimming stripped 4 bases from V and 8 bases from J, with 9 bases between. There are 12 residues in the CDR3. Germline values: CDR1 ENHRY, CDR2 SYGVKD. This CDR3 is CAISAVIHEQFF. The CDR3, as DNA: TGTGCCATCAGTGCGGTTATACATGAGCAGTTCTTC.

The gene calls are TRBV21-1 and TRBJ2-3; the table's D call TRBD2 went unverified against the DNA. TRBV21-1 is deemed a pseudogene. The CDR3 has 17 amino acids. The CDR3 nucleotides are TGTGCCAGCAGCGCGAATGGGGCGCGGGACCACACAGATACGCAGTATTTT. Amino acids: CASSANGARDHTDTQYF.

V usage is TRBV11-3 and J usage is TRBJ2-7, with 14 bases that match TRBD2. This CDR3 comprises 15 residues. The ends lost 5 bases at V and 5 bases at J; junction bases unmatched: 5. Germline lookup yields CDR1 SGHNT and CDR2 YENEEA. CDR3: CASSQGLAGVDEQYF. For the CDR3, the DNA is TGTGCCAGCAGCCAGGGACTAGCGGGAGTGGACGAGCAGTACTTC.

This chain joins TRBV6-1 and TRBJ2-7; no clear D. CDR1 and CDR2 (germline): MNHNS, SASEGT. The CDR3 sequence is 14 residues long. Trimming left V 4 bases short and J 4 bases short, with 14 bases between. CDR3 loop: CASSGGRTGYEQYF. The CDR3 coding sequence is TGTGCCAGCAGTGGAGGTCGAACGGGTTACGAGCAGTACTTC.

The CDR3 loop is CASSPNRAGGYGYTF. The DNA of the CDR3 is TGTGCCAGCAGCCCAAACCGTGCGGGCGGCTATGGCTACACCTTC. The rearrangement joins TRBV25-1 to TRBJ1-2, with unresolved D. CDR3 length equals 15 residues. V was pared by 6 bases and J by 4 bases, with 18 bases between. Germline CDR1 and CDR2: MGHDK and SYGVNS.

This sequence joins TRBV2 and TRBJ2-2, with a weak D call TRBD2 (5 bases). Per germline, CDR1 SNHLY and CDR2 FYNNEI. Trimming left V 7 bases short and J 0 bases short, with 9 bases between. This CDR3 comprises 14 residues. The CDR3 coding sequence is TGTGCCAGCACCGGCGGGCCGAACACCGGGGAGCTGTTTTTT. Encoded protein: CASTGGPNTGELFF.